This is a list of T cell receptor beta chains from one sample in a study of blood T cell repertoires in COVID-19. The data were produced by immunoSEQ multiplex PCR, yet TCRdb's version contains in-frame clones alone and is incomplete. The sample holds over 95,000 clones; roughly 90% are singletons and the top ten take 19%. Specimen: peripheral blood. The receptors originated from a human donor with acute or convalescent COVID-19. The donor label of this sample is uncertain. Each CDR3 is given with its conserved first and last residue. Each record gives: CDR3 protein, CDR3 DNA, clone size, V gene, J gene, D gene. The D gene is left open where the match is weak. Some rows mark clone size as missing; the rest say once, few, many or name a class of expanded clone.

cdr3_aa: CSVEDGAQPQHF; cdr3_nt: TGCAGCGTTGAAGATGGGGCTCAGCCCCAGCATTTT; clone_size: NA; v_call: TRBV29-1; j_call: TRBJ1-5; d_call: NA
cdr3_aa: CASSQNRGNEKLFF; cdr3_nt: TGCGCCAGCAGCCAAAACAGGGGGAACGAAAAACTGTTTTTT; clone_size: NA; v_call: TRBV5-1; j_call: TRBJ1-4; d_call: TRBD1
cdr3_aa: CASSPMAGPAGGEQYF; cdr3_nt: TGCGCCAGCAGCCCAATGGCCGGGCCGGCGGGGGGGGAGCAGTACTTC; clone_size: NA; v_call: TRBV5-1; j_call: TRBJ2-7; d_call: TRBD2
cdr3_aa: CASSYGSYSYEQYF; cdr3_nt: TGTGCCAGCAGCTATGGTAGCTACTCCTACGAGCAGTACTTC; clone_size: NA; v_call: TRBV3-1/TRBV3-2; j_call: TRBJ2-7; d_call: NA
cdr3_aa: CSVRQGNQPQHF; cdr3_nt: TGCAGCGTTCGTCAGGGGAATCAGCCCCAGCATTTT; clone_size: once; v_call: TRBV29-1; j_call: TRBJ1-5; d_call: NA
cdr3_aa: CASSSGTSGSKNIQYF; cdr3_nt: TGTGCCAGCTCTAGCGGGACTAGCGGTTCCAAAAACATTCAGTACTTC; clone_size: NA; v_call: TRBV18; j_call: TRBJ2-4; d_call: TRBD2
cdr3_aa: CASSLAGPRTGHGYTF; cdr3_nt: TGTGCCAGCAGCTTAGCCGGTCCCCGGACAGGGCATGGCTACACCTTC; clone_size: NA; v_call: TRBV7-9; j_call: TRBJ1-2; d_call: TRBD1
cdr3_aa: CASSFGVLGGNTIYF; cdr3_nt: TGTGCCAGCAGTTTCGGGGTTCTTGGTGGAAACACCATATATTTT; clone_size: NA; v_call: TRBV28; j_call: TRBJ1-3; d_call: NA
cdr3_aa: CASSLGPSGQRRRNEQFF; cdr3_nt: TGTGCCAGCAGCTTAGGCCCTTCAGGACAGCGCCGTCGGAATGAGCAGTTCTTC; clone_size: NA; v_call: TRBV7-6; j_call: TRBJ2-1; d_call: NA
cdr3_aa: CASSAGAHNEQFF; cdr3_nt: TGTGCCAGCTCGGCGGGTGCCCACAATGAGCAGTTCTTC; clone_size: NA; v_call: TRBV13; j_call: TRBJ2-1; d_call: NA
cdr3_aa: CASSFPGLAQKETQYF; cdr3_nt: TGTGCCAGCAGCTTTCCGGGACTAGCGCAAAAAGAGACCCAGTACTTC; clone_size: NA; v_call: TRBV5-4; j_call: TRBJ2-5; d_call: TRBD2
cdr3_aa: CASSKQASGSPLHF; cdr3_nt: TGTGCCAGCAGTAAACAGGCCTCGGGTTCACCCCTCCACTTT; clone_size: NA; v_call: TRBV6-4; j_call: TRBJ1-6; d_call: NA
cdr3_aa: CAIGQGGYEQYF; cdr3_nt: TGTGCCATAGGACAGGGCGGGTACGAGCAGTACTTC; clone_size: NA; v_call: TRBV7-2; j_call: TRBJ2-7; d_call: TRBD1
cdr3_aa: CASSSGAGTEAFF; cdr3_nt: TGTGCCAGCAGTTCAGGGGCCGGGACTGAAGCTTTCTTT; clone_size: NA; v_call: TRBV27; j_call: TRBJ1-1; d_call: NA
cdr3_aa: CASSLVSGNNEQFF; cdr3_nt: TGTGCCAGCAGCTTAGTGTCAGGAAACAATGAGCAGTTCTTC; clone_size: NA; v_call: TRBV7-2; j_call: TRBJ2-1; d_call: NA
cdr3_aa: CASSRGGGYSSYNEQFF; cdr3_nt: TGTGCCAGCAGCCGTGGGGGAGGCTACAGCTCCTACAATGAGCAGTTCTTC; clone_size: few; v_call: TRBV9; j_call: TRBJ2-1; d_call: NA
cdr3_aa: CASSLAYRGSPMFF; cdr3_nt: TGTGCCAGCAGCTTAGCCTACAGGGGGTCCCCAATGTTCTTC; clone_size: NA; v_call: TRBV7-2; j_call: TRBJ2-1; d_call: TRBD1
cdr3_aa: CASEWRTSGEGEQFF; cdr3_nt: TGTGCCAGCGAATGGCGGACTAGCGGGGAGGGGGAGCAGTTCTTC; clone_size: NA; v_call: TRBV2; j_call: TRBJ2-1; d_call: TRBD2
cdr3_aa: CASSPRIGAPGTANYGYTF; cdr3_nt: TGTGCCAGCAGCCCCAGAATTGGGGCGCCCGGGACAGCTAACTATGGCTACACCTTC; clone_size: few; v_call: TRBV7-9; j_call: TRBJ1-2; d_call: TRBD1
cdr3_aa: CASSLVGGPSGNTIYF; cdr3_nt: TGCGCCAGCAGCTTGGTTGGGGGCCCCTCTGGAAACACCATATATTTT; clone_size: NA; v_call: TRBV5-1; j_call: TRBJ1-3; d_call: NA
cdr3_aa: CASSLGNSGGSGNTIYF; cdr3_nt: TGCGCCAGCAGCTTGGGGAATTCAGGGGGCTCTGGAAACACCATATATTTT; clone_size: NA; v_call: TRBV5-1; j_call: TRBJ1-3; d_call: TRBD1
cdr3_aa: CASSFSDDRVDGYTF; cdr3_nt: TGTGCCAGCAGTTTTTCAGATGACAGGGTAGATGGCTACACCTTC; clone_size: NA; v_call: TRBV5-4; j_call: TRBJ1-2; d_call: TRBD1
cdr3_aa: CAWSLKGLKGETQYF; cdr3_nt: TGTGCCTGGAGCCTGAAGGGGTTAAAGGGAGAGACCCAGTACTTC; clone_size: NA; v_call: TRBV30; j_call: TRBJ2-5; d_call: NA
cdr3_aa: CASSYGTANYGYTF; cdr3_nt: TGTGCCAGCAGTTACGGGACAGCTAACTATGGCTACACCTTC; clone_size: few; v_call: TRBV6-2/TRBV6-3; j_call: TRBJ1-2; d_call: TRBD1
cdr3_aa: CASSIGQARSSYSNQPQHF; cdr3_nt: TGTGCCAGTAGTATAGGACAGGCCCGATCCTCCTATAGCAATCAGCCCCAGCATTTT; clone_size: once; v_call: TRBV19; j_call: TRBJ1-5; d_call: NA
cdr3_aa: CASSLLTSGTQYF; cdr3_nt: TGTGCCAGCAGCTTACTCACTTCAGGGACCCAGTACTTC; clone_size: NA; v_call: TRBV13; j_call: TRBJ2-5; d_call: NA
cdr3_aa: CASSTGQAAPGANVLTF; cdr3_nt: TGTGCCAGCAGCACCGGACAGGCTGCCCCTGGGGCCAACGTCCTGACTTTC; clone_size: NA; v_call: TRBV7-3; j_call: TRBJ2-6; d_call: TRBD1
cdr3_aa: CASSPVQVTQLQETQYF; cdr3_nt: TGTGCCAGCTCACCAGTTCAAGTGACTCAACTCCAAGAGACCCAGTACTTC; clone_size: NA; v_call: TRBV18; j_call: TRBJ2-5; d_call: NA
cdr3_aa: CASSRTGYEQYF; cdr3_nt: TGTGCCAGCAGTCGGACAGGCTACGAGCAGTACTTC; clone_size: once; v_call: TRBV12-3/TRBV12-4; j_call: TRBJ2-7; d_call: TRBD1
cdr3_aa: CASSLEGRGSGANVLTF; cdr3_nt: TGTGCCAGCAGCTTGGAGGGGAGGGGCTCTGGGGCCAACGTCCTGACTTTC; clone_size: NA; v_call: TRBV7-2; j_call: TRBJ2-6; d_call: TRBD2
cdr3_aa: CASSLMGSGTVTDTQYF; cdr3_nt: TGTGCCAGCAGCTTAATGGGTTCGGGGACAGTGACAGATACGCAGTATTTT; clone_size: NA; v_call: TRBV7-3; j_call: TRBJ2-3; d_call: TRBD1
cdr3_aa: CASTDDNRGRADTQYF; cdr3_nt: TGTGCCAGCACCGATGATAACAGGGGGCGCGCAGATACGCAGTATTTT; clone_size: NA; v_call: TRBV6-6; j_call: TRBJ2-3; d_call: TRBD1
cdr3_aa: CASSEAREGTGAYNEQFF; cdr3_nt: TGTGCCAGCAGTGAAGCCAGAGAAGGGACAGGGGCTTACAATGAGCAGTTCTTC; clone_size: NA; v_call: TRBV9; j_call: TRBJ2-1; d_call: TRBD1
cdr3_aa: CASSYVSSGANVLTF; cdr3_nt: TGTGCCAGCAGTTACGTTAGCTCTGGGGCCAACGTCCTGACTTTC; clone_size: NA; v_call: TRBV6-6; j_call: TRBJ2-6; d_call: NA
cdr3_aa: CASSWTSGNDEQYF; cdr3_nt: TGTGCCAGCAGCTGGACTAGCGGGAACGACGAGCAGTACTTC; clone_size: NA; v_call: TRBV6-2/TRBV6-3; j_call: TRBJ2-7; d_call: TRBD2